This is a list of T cell receptor beta chains from one sample in a study of cytomegalovirus exposure and HLA in healthy donors. Only in-frame clones appear in the TCRdb table, and some are missing; sequencing was by immunoSEQ multiplex PCR. The sample holds 60,000 or so clones; roughly 80% are singletons and the top ten take under 30%. Material: PBMCs. The receptors originated from a woman between 40 and 55 years old in good health and CMV-seropositive. Both conserved end residues are part of each CDR3. A D gene is named only where the DNA matches it firmly. A clone size is listed for some rows: how often the clone was seen (once, few, many), or a class if it is expanded.

V gene	J gene	clone size	D gene	CDR3 protein	CDR3 DNA
TRBV15	TRBJ1-1	-	TRBD1	CATRRDRGDTEAFF	TGTGCCACCAGGCGTGACAGGGGGGACACTGAAGCTTTCTTT
TRBV7-8	TRBJ1-2	-	-	CASSLGGVRGGYGYTF	TGTGCCAGCAGCTTAGGTGGTGTAAGAGGGGGCTATGGCTACACCTTC
TRBV29-1	TRBJ1-2	-	-	CSVEGQNYGYTF	TGCAGCGTTGAAGGTCAGAACTATGGCTACACCTTC
TRBV21-1	TRBJ2-7	few	-	CASSKSPTPLAGATFSYEQYF	TGTGCCAGCAGCAAATCCCCTACCCCACTAGCGGGGGCTACGTTCTCCTACGAGCAGTACTTC
TRBV5-6	TRBJ2-3	-	TRBD2	CASGLGGVLTSTDTQYF	TGTGCCAGTGGATTGGGAGGGGTATTGACTAGCACAGATACGCAGTATTTT
TRBV5-1	TRBJ2-3	-	TRBD1	CASSLGQGTRASTDTQYF	TGCGCCAGCAGCTTGGGACAGGGGACTCGTGCTAGCACAGATACGCAGTATTTT
TRBV19	TRBJ1-2	-	-	CASSIPPLTENYGYTF	TGTGCCAGTAGTATCCCGCCCTTGACAGAGAACTATGGCTACACCTTC
TRBV19	TRBJ2-7	few	-	CASSRRDRSYEQYF	TGTGCCAGTAGTAGGCGGGACCGTTCCTACGAGCAGTACTTC
TRBV5-1	TRBJ2-3	-	TRBD1	CASAGQGRTDTQYF	TGCGCCAGTGCTGGACAGGGGAGGACAGATACGCAGTATTTT
TRBV5-6	TRBJ1-5	-	-	CASSLAGGDQPQHF	TGTGCCAGCAGCTTAGCCGGAGGAGATCAGCCCCAGCATTTT
TRBV30	TRBJ2-7	-	TRBD1	CAWSTGGEQYF	TGTGCCTGGAGCACAGGGGGCGAGCAGTACTTC
TRBV7-6	TRBJ2-3	-	-	CASSLALLADTTDTQYF	TGTGCCAGCAGCTTAGCACTTTTGGCAGACACCACAGATACGCAGTATTTT
TRBV19	TRBJ1-3	-	-	CASSILGDKPGNTIYF	TGTGCCAGTAGTATCTTAGGGGATAAGCCTGGAAACACCATATATTTT
TRBV5-1	TRBJ1-2	-	TRBD1	CASSLADRLSGYTF	TGCGCCAGCAGCTTGGCGGACAGGCTAAGTGGCTACACCTTC
TRBV10-3	TRBJ1-1	-	TRBD1	CAISPTGWGAFF	TGTGCCATCAGTCCGACAGGGTGGGGAGCTTTCTTT
TRBV30	TRBJ1-1	-	TRBD1	CAWSVTGHTEAFF	TGTGCCTGGAGTGTGACAGGGCACACTGAAGCTTTCTTT
TRBV7-6	TRBJ2-7	-	-	CASSLTSGSYEQYF	TGTGCCAGCAGCTTAACCAGCGGGTCCTACGAGCAGTACTTC
TRBV27	TRBJ1-4	-	-	CASTSGRREGKLFF	TGTGCCAGCACCTCAGGACGGAGAGAGGGAAAACTGTTTTTT
TRBV5-6	TRBJ1-5	-	-	CASSLGGGGPNQPQHF	TGTGCCAGCAGCTTGGGGGGCGGGGGGCCAAATCAGCCCCAGCATTTT
TRBV14	TRBJ1-6	-	-	CASSQGGASPLHF	TGTGCCAGCAGCCAAGGGGGCGCCTCACCCCTCCACTTT
TRBV7-8	TRBJ2-7	-	-	CASSPSSAAYEQYF	TGTGCCAGCAGCCCTTCTAGTGCCGCCTACGAGCAGTACTTC
TRBV19	TRBJ1-2	few	TRBD1	CASSGTGVPYGYTF	TGTGCCAGTAGTGGGACAGGGGTCCCCTATGGCTACACCTTC
TRBV5-1	TRBJ2-1	-	TRBD1	CASSFNFGQGQFF	TGCGCCAGCAGCTTCAACTTTGGACAGGGGCAGTTCTTC
TRBV11-2	TRBJ2-7	-	TRBD2	CASSEGTTPYEQYF	TGTGCCAGCAGCGAGGGGACTACCCCCTACGAGCAGTACTTC
TRBV27	TRBJ1-2	once	TRBD1	CASSLTGQGYGYTF	TGTGCCAGCAGCCTAACGGGACAGGGCTATGGCTACACCTTC
TRBV5-1	TRBJ1-1	-	-	CASSVDSASTEAFF	TGCGCCAGCAGCGTGGACAGTGCGAGCACTGAAGCTTTCTTT
TRBV6-1	TRBJ1-1	once	-	CASSDYPGGNTEAFF	TGTGCCAGCAGTGATTACCCGGGGGGAAACACTGAAGCTTTCTTT
TRBV7-9	TRBJ2-7	-	TRBD1	CASSSPRDSSYEQYF	TGTGCCAGCAGCTCCCCCCGGGACAGCTCCTACGAGCAGTACTTC
TRBV27	TRBJ1-2	-	-	CASSPRTDFNYGYTF	TGTGCCAGCAGTCCCAGGACAGACTTTAACTATGGCTACACCTTC
TRBV6-1	TRBJ1-1	-	-	CASTLTGIRTEAFF	TGTGCCAGCACTCTAACAGGGATTAGGACTGAAGCTTTCTTT
TRBV6-4	TRBJ2-1	once	TRBD2	CASSSGGANEQFF	TGTGCCAGCAGTAGCGGGGGGGCCAATGAGCAGTTCTTC
TRBV7-3	TRBJ2-1	once	TRBD2	CASSFGTSGGLAYNEQFF	TGTGCCAGCAGCTTCGGGACTAGCGGGGGATTAGCCTACAATGAGCAGTTCTTC